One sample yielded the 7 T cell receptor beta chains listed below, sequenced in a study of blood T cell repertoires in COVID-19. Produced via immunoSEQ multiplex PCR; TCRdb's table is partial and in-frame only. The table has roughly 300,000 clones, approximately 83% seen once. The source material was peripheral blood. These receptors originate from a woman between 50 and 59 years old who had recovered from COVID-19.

CDR3 nucleotide sequence: TGTGCCAGCAGCGAACTAGGAGCGGGAGTTGGGGAGCAGTTCTTC. Its protein product is CASSELGAGVGEQFF. This sequence joins TRBV14 and TRBJ2-1, with 8 bases lining up with TRBD2. Looked up from germline, CDR1 is SGHDN and CDR2 is FVKESK. Trimming at V came to 5 bases and at J to 10 bases, leaving 13 bases not matched to a gene. This CDR3 spans 15 amino acids.

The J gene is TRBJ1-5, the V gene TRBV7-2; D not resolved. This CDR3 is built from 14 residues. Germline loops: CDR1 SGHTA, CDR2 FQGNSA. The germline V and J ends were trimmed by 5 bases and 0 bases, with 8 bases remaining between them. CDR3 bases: TGTGCCAGCAGCCCCCACAGTAGCAATCAGCCCCAGCATTTT. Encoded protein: CASSPHSSNQPQHF.

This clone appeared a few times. In DNA, the CDR3 is TGTGCCAGCAGCTTGAACAGCAAAGAGACCCAGTACTTC. It encodes CASSLNSKETQYF. This rearrangement joins TRBV11-2 to TRBJ2-5; D gene unclear. The CDR3 runs 13 residues. Germline CDR1 SGHAT, CDR2 FQNNGV. The V end was cut by 3 bases, the J end by 3 bases, with 8 bases between.

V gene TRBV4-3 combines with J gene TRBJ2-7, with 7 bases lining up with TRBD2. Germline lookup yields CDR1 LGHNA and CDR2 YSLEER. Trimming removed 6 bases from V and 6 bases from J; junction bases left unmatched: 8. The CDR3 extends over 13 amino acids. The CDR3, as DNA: TGCGCCAGCAGTTACCTCGGGAGGTCCGAGCAGTACTTC. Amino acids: CASSYLGRSEQYF.

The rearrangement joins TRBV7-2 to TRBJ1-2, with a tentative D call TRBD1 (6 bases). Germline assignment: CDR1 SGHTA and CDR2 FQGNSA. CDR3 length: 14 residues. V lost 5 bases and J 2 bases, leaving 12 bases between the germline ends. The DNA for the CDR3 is TGTGCCAGCAGCGGGATGGGGGCGAACTATGGCTACACCTTC. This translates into CASSGMGANYGYTF.

This chain's CDR3 is CASSLLGDEAFF. The DNA for the CDR3 is TGTGCCAGCAGTTTATTAGGGGATGAAGCTTTCTTT. This chain uses TRBV28 with TRBJ1-1; D is possibly TRBD1 (5 bases). The CDR3 has 12 residues. The V gene lost 1 base and the J gene lost 7 bases, with 7 bases spanning the gap. Germline values: CDR1 MDHEN, CDR2 SYDVKM. Complete variable domain (other parts from reference TRBV28 and TRBJ1-1): DVKVTQSSRYLVKRTGEKVFLECVQDMDHENMFWYRQDPGLGLRLIYFSYDVKMKEKGDIPEGYSVSREKKERFSLILESASTNQTSMYLCASSLLGDEAFFGQGTRLTVV.

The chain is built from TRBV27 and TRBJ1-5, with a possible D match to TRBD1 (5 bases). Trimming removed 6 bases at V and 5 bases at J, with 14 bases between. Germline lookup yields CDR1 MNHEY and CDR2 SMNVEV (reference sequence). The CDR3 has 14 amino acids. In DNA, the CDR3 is TGTGCCAGCAGATCGGGACTACCACATCAGCCCCAGCATTTT. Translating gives CASRSGLPHQPQHF.